These 29 T cell receptor beta chains share one sample of origin, sequenced in a study of T cells in Graves' hyperthyroidism and ophthalmopathy. Amplification yielded TCR beta CDR3 regions, with RNA transcripts as the source. The HTBI primer set served for first-round RT-PCR of the TCR CDR3. TCRdb reprocessed the multiplex PCR reads with MiXCR, giving one entry per CDR3 protein. The table shows some 370,000 distinct CDR3 sequences, with 11% to 15% occurring only once. Sequencing was performed on blood. The receptors come from a man aged 45-65 years with Graves' ophthalmopathy.

This clonotype was detected many times. The chain links TRBV28 to TRBJ2-7, with D perhaps given as TRBD1 or TRBD2 (5 bases each). The CDR3 spans 15 residues. V lost 6 bases and J 2 bases, leaving 17 bases between the germline ends. Germline V lookup: CDR1 MDHEN, CDR2 SYDVKM. CDR3 amino acids: CASSRHEGRTYEQYF. CDR3 DNA sequence: TGTGCCAGCAGCCGTCATGAGGGGCGAACCTACGAGCAGTACTTC.

This clonotype has at least ten counts. The chain combines TRBV3-1 with TRBJ1-1; tentatively, D is TRBD1 (5 bases). The CDR3 extends over 12 amino acids. The germline gives CDR1 LGHDT, CDR2 YNNKEL (reference sequence). Trimming pared 3 bases from V and 11 bases from J, leaving 13 bases between. CDR3 in DNA: TGTGCCAGCAGCCACCTTGGGGACGCGGCTTTCTTT. Protein product: CASSHLGDAAFF.

This clonotype occurred many times. The V and J genes are TRBV4-2 and TRBJ2-1; TRBD2 matches 9 bases. Per germline, CDR1 LGHNA and CDR2 YNFKEQ. This CDR3 spans 16 amino acids. The V gene end was trimmed by 0 bases and the J gene end by 3 bases; junction bases not matched to a gene: 3. CDR3 nucleotide sequence: TGTGCCAGCAGCCAAGATCAGCGGGAGGACTACAATGAGCAGTTCTTC. This codes for CASSQDQREDYNEQFF.

The V and J genes are TRBV6-1 and TRBJ2-7; 7 nucleotides align to TRBD1. Germline CDR1 MNHNS, CDR2 SASEGT. The CDR3 loop spans 15 amino acids. The ends lost 7 bases at V and 7 bases at J; junction bases unmatched: 16. In DNA, the CDR3 is TGTGCCAGCACCCAACGAGGGGGCGCTCCCTTTGAGCAGTACTTC. It specifies CASTQRGGAPFEQYF.

This chain links TRBV19 with TRBJ1-3, with D perhaps matching TRBD1 (5 bases). The CDR3 has 13 amino acids. Per the germline V gene, CDR1 is LNHDA and CDR2 is SQIVND (reference sequence). Deletions cut 10 bases from V and 0 bases from J, with 10 bases between. In DNA form, the CDR3 reads TGTGCCACCCTGGACAACTCTGGAAACACCATATATTTT. Protein product: CATLDNSGNTIYF.

This clonotype was recorded at least ten times. V and J are TRBV30 and TRBJ1-2; the D is unclear. V was trimmed by 2 bases and J by 5 bases, leaving 9 bases between them. The CDR3 contains 12 residues. Germline V lookup: CDR1 GTSNPN, CDR2 SVGIG (reference sequence). The CDR3 coding sequence is TGTGCCTGGAGTAGGCGATCATATGGCTACACCTTC. It is translated as CAWSRRSYGYTF.

This clonotype was seen at least ten times. This chain connects TRBV3-1 to TRBJ2-7; 8 bases align to TRBD2. The CDR3 contains 15 residues. Germline CDR1 LGHDT, CDR2 YNNKEL (reference sequence). Trimming took 0 bases from V and 3 from J; bases not matched to a gene: 4. This CDR3 is CASSQEGGRNYEQYF. CDR3 bases: TGTGCCAGCAGCCAAGAGGGCGGGAGGAACTACGAGCAGTACTTC.

This clonotype occurred many times. This sequence joins TRBV20-1 and TRBJ2-5; TRBD1 matches 12 bases. V lost 5 bases, J lost 5 bases, and 6 bases stayed unmatched. Germline CDR1 and CDR2: DFQATT and SNEGSKA (reference sequence). This CDR3 contains 14 residues. CDR3 sequence reads: CSASGTGGFETQYF. The CDR3 coding sequence is TGCAGTGCTTCCGGGACAGGGGGCTTTGAGACCCAGTACTTC.

In its sample, this clonotype was seen many times. The gene calls are TRBV18 and TRBJ1-2; D not resolved. CDR1 KGHSH and CDR2 LQKENI come from the germline V gene. The CDR3 runs to 16 residues. V gave up 6 bases and J gave up 6 bases, with 23 bases separating them. CDR3 residues: CASSIYDDVGFHGYTF. CDR3 nucleotide sequence: TGTGCCAGCTCGATCTACGACGACGTGGGATTCCATGGCTACACCTTC.

This clonotype was counted between two and nine times. V usage is TRBV7-9 and J usage is TRBJ2-1; 16 bases agree with TRBD2. CDR1 SEHNR and CDR2 FQNEAQ come from the germline V gene (reference sequence). J lost 6 bases, V lost 6 bases, and 14 bases had no gene match. The CDR3 is 19 amino acids. CDR3 DNA: TGTGCCAGCAGTACAACCGGGACTAGCGGGAGGGCCCCACTCAATGAGCAGTTCTTC. Its translation is CASSTTGTSGRAPLNEQFF.

The gene calls are TRBV20-1 and TRBJ2-7; tentative D call: TRBD2 (6 bases). The germline V gene has CDR1 DFQATT and CDR2 SNEGSKA (reference sequence). The CDR3 runs to 14 residues. V lost 6 bases and J 3 bases, leaving 18 bases between the germline ends. CDR3 amino acids: CSANSWDLYYEQYF. The CDR3 DNA reads TGCAGTGCGAACTCCTGGGACTTATACTACGAGCAGTACTTC.

The rearrangement links TRBV20-1 to TRBJ1-2; D may be TRBD1 (6 bases). V gave up 2 bases and J gave up 2 bases, with 18 bases separating them. The CDR3 contains 16 residues. Germline V CDR1 and CDR2: DFQATT, SNEGSKA (reference sequence). The CDR3 sequence: CSARMVGRGGNYGYTF. The CDR3 coding sequence is TGCAGTGCTAGAATGGTTGGCAGGGGAGGCAACTATGGCTACACCTTC.

This clonotype occurred a few times. The chain carries TRBV12-3 or TRBV12-4 and TRBJ2-7; TRBD1 matches 8 bases. Trimming cost V 7 bases and J 6 bases; bases outside gene matches: 5. The CDR3 is 12 residues long. The CDR3 sequence is CASTPTGAEQYF. CDR3 in DNA: TGTGCCAGCACCCCGACAGGGGCCGAGCAGTACTTC.

This clonotype was observed a few times. The genes are TRBV5-1 and TRBJ1-4; D gene ambiguous. V lost 9 bases, J lost 4 bases, and 19 bases lay in between. Germline CDR1 is SGHRS and CDR2 is YFSETQ. This CDR3 comprises 15 residues. This CDR3 is CATKPGSRDNEKLFF. The CDR3 nucleotides read TGCGCCACCAAACCCGGATCCCGGGATAATGAAAAACTGTTTTTT.

This rearrangement joins TRBV7-9 to TRBJ2-1, with TRBD2 matching 11 bases. V was pared by 7 bases and J by 5 bases, with 10 bases of the junction left unmatched. CDR1 and CDR2 from the germline V gene are SEHNR and FQNEAQ (reference sequence). This CDR3 comprises 16 residues. The CDR3 loop reads CASNPFGTSGNNEQFF. The DNA of the CDR3 is TGTGCCAGCAACCCATTTGGGACTAGCGGAAACAATGAGCAGTTCTTC.

The rearrangement joins TRBV19 to TRBJ2-7; the D gene is possibly TRBD1 (5 bases). Germline V gene sequence: CDR1 LNHDA, CDR2 SQIVND (reference sequence). CDR3 length: 16 residues. With 10 bases removed from V and 0 bases from J, the gap between germline ends came to 22 bases. CDR3 in amino acids: CATAFRAGQSSYEQYF. The CDR3 region has the DNA TGTGCCACCGCCTTCAGGGCCGGCCAGAGCTCCTACGAGCAGTACTTC.

This clonotype was counted many times. The V gene is TRBV5-1, the J gene TRBJ2-1; the match to TRBD2 covers 14 bases. V gave up 0 bases and J gave up 6 bases; unmatched junction bases: 2. Germline values: CDR1 SGHRS, CDR2 YFSETQ. The CDR3 has 16 residues. The CDR3 spells CASSLEGLAGVNEQFF. The CDR3 nucleotides are TGCGCCAGCAGCTTGGAGGGACTAGCGGGAGTCAATGAGCAGTTCTTC.

This clonotype was detected many times. The J gene is TRBJ2-7, the V gene TRBV30; D is perhaps TRBD2 (6 bases). The CDR3 totals 15 residues. CDR1 GTSNPN and CDR2 SVGIG come from the germline V gene (reference sequence). V lost 1 base and J 5 bases, leaving 18 bases between the germline ends. CDR3 coding DNA: TGTGCCTGGAGTGAGGGTAGCGCCACGGGGGACGAGCAGTACTTC. Its translation is CAWSEGSATGDEQYF.

V and J are TRBV7-2 and TRBJ2-7, with TRBD2 matching 8 bases. The J segment lost 1 base and the V segment lost 5 bases, leaving 13 bases of the junction unmatched. CDR3 size: 17 residues. CDR1 is SGHTA and CDR2 is FQGNSA in the germline V gene. The CDR3 DNA follows: TGTGCCAGCAGCCCGACCACTAGCGGACAATCGTCCTACGAGCAGTACTTC. Translated: CASSPTTSGQSSYEQYF.

V is TRBV27 and J is TRBJ2-1, with 8 positions matching TRBD2. V was clipped by 1 base and J by 9 bases; unmatched bases: 23. This CDR3 is built from 20 residues. Germline loops: CDR1 MNHEY, CDR2 SMNVEV (reference sequence). The CDR3 nucleotides are TGTGCCAGCAGTTTATATGAGGTGGAGGGCGGGCGCGGGGGGTTCGTTGAGCAGTTCTTC. This sequence encodes CASSLYEVEGGRGGFVEQFF.

There are a few counts of this clonotype. This chain uses TRBV20-1 with TRBJ2-7; D is perhaps TRBD1 (5 bases). Germline V gene lookup returns CDR1 DFQATT and CDR2 SNEGSKA (reference sequence). CDR3 size: 13 residues. V lost 2 bases and J 2 bases, leaving 10 bases between the germline ends. The CDR3 loop reads CSARPGPTYEQYF. The CDR3 DNA reads as TGCAGTGCTAGACCAGGGCCAACCTACGAGCAGTACTTC.

This clonotype was found many times. The J gene is TRBJ2-5, the V gene TRBV20-1; D is unclear. Trimming removed 0 bases at V and 5 bases at J, with 10 bases between. The CDR3 sequence is 13 residues long. Germline assignment: CDR1 DFQATT and CDR2 SNEGSKA (reference sequence). The CDR3 bases are TGCAGTGCTAGAGATATTCTGGGGGAGACCCAGTACTTC. This sequence encodes CSARDILGETQYF.

This clonotype was seen ten or more times. The genes are TRBV30 and TRBJ2-1; D may be TRBD1 or TRBD2 (6 bases each). Trimming removed 3 bases at V and 5 bases at J, with 17 bases between. This CDR3 has 15 amino acids. Per germline, CDR1 GTSNPN and CDR2 SVGIG (reference sequence). CDR3 nucleotides: TGTGCCTGGAGGGGGGGCTTTACAGGGCACAATGAGCAGTTCTTC. It codes for CAWRGGFTGHNEQFF.

This clonotype has just a few counts. The rearrangement uses TRBV5-1 and TRBJ1-4; D call uncertain. The germline V gene has CDR1 SGHRS and CDR2 YFSETQ. V lost 0 bases, J lost 7 bases, and 7 bases lay in between. The CDR3 is 13 residues long. CDR3 sequence (DNA): TGCGCCAGCAGCTTGGATTCGGGTGAAAAACTGTTTTTT. It encodes CASSLDSGEKLFF. Complete variable domain (other parts from reference TRBV5-1 and TRBJ1-4): KAGVTQTPRYLIKTRGQQVTLSCSPISGHRSVSWYQQTPGQGLQFLFEYFSETQRNKGNFPGRFSGRQFSNSRSEMNVSTLELGDSALYLCASSLDSGEKLFFGSGTQLSVL.

This clonotype was seen repeatedly, ten times or more. V and J are TRBV20-1 and TRBJ2-3, with D possibly matching TRBD2 (5 bases). In germline, CDR1 is DFQATT, CDR2 SNEGSKA (reference sequence). V lost 5 bases and J 2 bases, leaving 23 bases between the germline ends. The CDR3 sequence is 17 residues long. The CDR3 region is CSAPISQRRSITDTQYF. The DNA of the CDR3 is TGCAGTGCTCCAATCAGCCAGCGGAGATCAATCACAGATACGCAGTATTTT.

This clonotype was detected a few times. The chain employs TRBV12-3 or TRBV12-4 and TRBJ2-1; no clear D. V lost 1 base and J lost 6, with 10 bases in between. There are 14 residues in the CDR3. The CDR3 sequence is CASSLEVGGNEQFF. CDR3 bases: TGTGCCAGCAGTTTAGAAGTGGGTGGCAATGAGCAGTTCTTC.

This clonotype was counted ten times or more. V gene TRBV20-1 combines with J gene TRBJ2-1; 7 bases align to TRBD2. The CDR3 spans 15 residues. Germline V CDR1 and CDR2: DFQATT, SNEGSKA (reference sequence). V trimming: 3 bases; J trimming: 2 bases; junction bases outside the gene matches: 7. Here the CDR3 reads CSARGSSGPYNEQFF. In nucleotides, the CDR3 is TGCAGTGCTAGGGGTTCTAGCGGACCCTACAATGAGCAGTTCTTC.

With respect to this clonotype: At one end the junction does not follow the germline gene, possibly because of a read error. The J gene is TRBJ2-5, the V gene TRBV5-1; 9 bases align to TRBD2. The CDR3 runs to 16 residues. CDR1 SGHRS and CDR2 YFSETQ come from the germline V gene. The CDR3 loop is CASSVDLGGRAATQYF. The CDR3 DNA sequence: TGTGCCAGCAGCGTAGATCTTGGCGGGAGGGCGGCGACCCAGTACTTC.

This CDR3 is CASSLSPGGGKGEQFF. The CDR3 nucleotides read TGTGCCAGCAGTTTATCTCCAGGGGGCGGCAAAGGTGAGCAGTTCTTC. The chain has TRBV27 and TRBJ2-1, with 8 nucleotides matching TRBD1. Germline-derived CDR1 and CDR2 are MNHEY and SMNVEV (reference sequence). The CDR3 spans 16 residues. The V and J ends lost 0 bases and 9 bases, in that order; junction bases with no gene match: 10.